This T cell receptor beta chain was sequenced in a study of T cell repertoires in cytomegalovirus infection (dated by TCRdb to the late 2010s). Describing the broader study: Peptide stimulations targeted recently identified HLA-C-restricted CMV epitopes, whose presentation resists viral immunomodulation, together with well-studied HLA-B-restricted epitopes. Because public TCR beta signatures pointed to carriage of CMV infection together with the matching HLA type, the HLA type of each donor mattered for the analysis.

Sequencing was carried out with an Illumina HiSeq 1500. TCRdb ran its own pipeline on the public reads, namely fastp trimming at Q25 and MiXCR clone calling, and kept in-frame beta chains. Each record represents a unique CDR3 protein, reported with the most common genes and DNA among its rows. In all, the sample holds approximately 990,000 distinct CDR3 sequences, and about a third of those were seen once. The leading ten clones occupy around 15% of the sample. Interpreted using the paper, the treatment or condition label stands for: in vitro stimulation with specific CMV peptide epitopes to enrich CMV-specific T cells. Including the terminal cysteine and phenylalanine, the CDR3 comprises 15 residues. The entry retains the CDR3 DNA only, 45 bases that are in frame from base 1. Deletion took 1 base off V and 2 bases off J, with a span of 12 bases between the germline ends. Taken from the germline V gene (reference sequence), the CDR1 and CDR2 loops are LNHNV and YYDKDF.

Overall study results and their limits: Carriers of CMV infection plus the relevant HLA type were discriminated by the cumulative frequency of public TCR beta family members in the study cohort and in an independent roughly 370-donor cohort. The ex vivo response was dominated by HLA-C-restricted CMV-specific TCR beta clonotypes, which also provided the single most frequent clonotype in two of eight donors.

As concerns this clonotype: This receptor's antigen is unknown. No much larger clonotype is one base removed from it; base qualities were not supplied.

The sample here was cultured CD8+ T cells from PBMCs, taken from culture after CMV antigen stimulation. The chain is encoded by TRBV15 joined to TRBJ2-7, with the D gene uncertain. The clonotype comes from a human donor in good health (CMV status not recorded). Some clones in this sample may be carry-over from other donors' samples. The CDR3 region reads CATSRVSVITYEQYF. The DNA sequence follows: TGTGCCACCAGCAGAGTGTCAGTGATAACCTACGAGCAGTACTTC.